The 30 T cell receptor beta chains reported below all come from one sample, sequenced in a study of post-analysis software for immune sequencing data. Broader study findings: Controls showed lower frequencies than patients for roughly five TRBV segments, and TRBV5-6, TRBV5-1 and TRBV20-1 were among these.

Antigens for these TCRs are unknown. cDNA libraries of TCR beta carried unique molecular identifiers. From the PCR reads, TCRdb called clonotypes with MiXCR, one entry per CDR3 protein. The data hold around 500,000 distinct CDR3 sequences, with around a third observed a single time. Sequencing was done on a sample of blood. The receptor source for this set is a girl under 18 with multiple sclerosis.

The V and J genes are TRBV6-1 and TRBJ1-2; no definite D call. The CDR3 totals 12 residues. The germline V and J ends were trimmed by 4 bases and 5 bases, with 8 bases remaining between them. Germline V gives CDR1 MNHNS, CDR2 SASEGT. CDR3 sequence reads: CASSGSGYGYTF. CDR3 DNA sequence: TGTGCCAGCAGTGGGTCCGGTTATGGCTACACCTTC.

V and J are TRBV19 and TRBJ2-5, with 8 bases aligning to TRBD1. Germline loops: CDR1 LNHDA, CDR2 SQIVND (reference sequence). The CDR3 runs to 15 residues. J lost 1 base, V lost 4 bases, and 5 bases had no gene match. CDR3 nucleotides: TGTGCCAGTAGTAGAGACAGGGGACTCCAAGAGACCCAGTACTTC. Translated, it gives CASSRDRGLQETQYF.

The V and J genes are TRBV29-1 and TRBJ1-1; 8 bases align to TRBD1. Trimming at V came to 7 bases and at J to 1 base, leaving 11 bases not matched to a gene. Looked up from germline, CDR1 is SQVTM and CDR2 is ANQGSEA. The CDR3 runs to 15 residues. The CDR3 nucleotides are TGCAGCGACGGGCGGCAGGGGGCGAAGAACACTGAAGCTTTCTTT. It codes for CSDGRQGAKNTEAFF.

This clonotype was picked up many times. This chain uses TRBV29-1 with TRBJ2-3; 7 bases map to TRBD1. The CDR3 length is 13 residues. The V and J ends lost 7 bases and 2 bases, in that order; junction bases with no gene match: 6. Germline values: CDR1 SQVTM, CDR2 ANQGSEA. The CDR3 loop reads CSGRDSLTDTQYF. The CDR3 bases are TGCAGCGGCCGGGACAGCCTCACAGATACGCAGTATTTT.

This clonotype came up a few times. V usage is TRBV20-1 and J usage is TRBJ2-3; tentatively, D is TRBD1 or TRBD2 (6 bases each). Trimming cost V 2 bases and J 1 base, with 10 bases left between them. This CDR3 spans 14 amino acids. Germline CDR1 and CDR2: DFQATT and SNEGSKA (reference sequence). The CDR3 sequence: CSARRGDGTDTQYF. CDR3 DNA sequence: TGCAGTGCTAGAAGGGGGGATGGCACAGATACGCAGTATTTT.

This clonotype was detected only once. The chain links TRBV20-1 to TRBJ2-7; 10 bases align to TRBD2. With the DNA end fitting TRBJ2-5 better, the J assignment may be wrong. Germline V gives CDR1 DFQATT, CDR2 SNEGSKA (reference sequence). The CDR3 consists of 14 residues. The CDR3 protein is CSASPAGGRETQYF. In DNA form, the CDR3 reads TGCAGTGCTAGCCCAGCGGGGGGGCGGGAGACCCAGTACTTC.

This clonotype showed up just a few times. The chain uses TRBV20-1 and TRBJ1-4; D is uncertain. The CDR3 is made up of 11 amino acids. Trimming removed 3 bases from V and 7 bases from J, with 6 bases in between. Looked up from germline, CDR1 is DFQATT and CDR2 is SNEGSKA (reference sequence). The CDR3 sequence is CSARKPEKLFF. The CDR3 DNA sequence: TGCAGTGCTAGGAAACCTGAAAAACTGTTTTTT.

This chain uses TRBV28 with TRBJ2-5; D is possibly TRBD2 (5 bases). Trimming stripped 7 bases from V and 1 base from J, with 22 bases between. CDR1 and CDR2 from the germline V gene are MDHEN and SYDVKM. CDR3 length: 17 residues. CDR3: CASKGLAPRGFQETQYF. The CDR3 nucleotides are TGTGCCAGCAAAGGTTTAGCCCCCAGAGGGTTCCAAGAGACCCAGTACTTC. Together with reference TRBV28 and TRBJ2-5, the CDR3 gives the full variable domain: DVKVTQSSRYLVKRTGEKVFLECVQDMDHENMFWYRQDPGLGLRLIYFSYDVKMKEKGDIPEGYSVSREKKERFSLILESASTNQTSMYLCASKGLAPRGFQETQYFGPGTRLLVL.

This clonotype has just a few counts. The rearrangement joins TRBV2 to TRBJ2-5; 10 bases are a match to TRBD2. Germline V CDR1 and CDR2: SNHLY, FYNNEI. Trimming cost V 6 bases and J 3 bases; bases outside gene matches: 7. CDR3 length: 15 amino acids. Written as DNA, the CDR3 is TGTGCCAGCAGCGGTACGGGACTAGCGAAAGAGACCCAGTACTTC. As protein: CASSGTGLAKETQYF.

The chain links TRBV7-2 to TRBJ2-7; TRBD1 matches 8 bases. Germline V lookup: CDR1 SGHTA, CDR2 FQGNSA. Trimming took 1 base from V and 3 from J; bases not matched to a gene: 11. The CDR3 has 17 residues. The CDR3 sequence: CASSLVGTGTPGYEQYF. For the CDR3, the DNA is TGTGCCAGCAGCTTAGTGGGGACAGGCACCCCCGGCTACGAGCAGTACTTC.

This clonotype was seen more than once but under ten times. The rearrangement uses TRBV4-1 and TRBJ2-3; perhaps TRBD1 as D (5 bases). Trimming removed 1 base at V and 2 bases at J, with 13 bases between. The germline V gene encodes CDR1 MGHRA and CDR2 YSYEKL. CDR3 length: 16 amino acids. CDR3 DNA sequence: TGCGCCAGCAGCCAAGGGGGCGTCCCGTCCACAGATACGCAGTATTTT. Protein product: CASSQGGVPSTDTQYF.

Note on this clonotype: The CDR3 does not close with the conserved phenylalanine or tryptophan, likely indicating a read error. V is TRBV20-1 and J is TRBJ1-5; no reliable D call. The CDR3 has 13 residues. Germline V gene data show CDR1 as DFQATT and CDR2 as SNEGSKA (reference sequence). V lost 5 bases and J 4 bases, leaving 12 bases between the germline ends. This chain's CDR3 is CSAQEGGNQPQHV. The CDR3 nucleotides are TGCAGTGCTCAAGAGGGTGGAAATCAGCCCCAGCATGTT.

The chain couples TRBV20-1 to TRBJ2-7; 7 nucleotides line up with TRBD1. With V trimmed by 7 bases and J by 2 bases, 11 bases remained unmatched. Germline CDR1 and CDR2: DFQATT and SNEGSKA (reference sequence). The CDR3 is 14 residues long. CDR3 region: CSVLTGLGTYEQYF. The CDR3 nucleotides are TGCAGTGTTTTGACAGGGCTGGGTACCTACGAGCAGTACTTC.

This clonotype was observed a handful of times. The rearrangement uses TRBV3-1 and TRBJ2-1; 8 bases are shared with TRBD1. CDR1 is LGHDT and CDR2 is YNNKEL in the germline V gene (reference sequence). CDR3 size: 15 residues. Trimming removed 0 bases from V and 6 bases from J; junction bases left unmatched: 4. This CDR3 is CASSQDADRANEQFF. CDR3 coding DNA: TGTGCCAGCAGCCAAGACGCGGACAGGGCCAATGAGCAGTTCTTC.

In its sample, this clonotype was seen many times. The rearrangement uses TRBV11-2 and TRBJ2-5; possible D gene TRBD2, 5 bases. The germline CDR1 and CDR2 sequences are SGHAT and FQNNGV. V lost 4 bases and J 4 bases, leaving 10 bases between the germline ends. The CDR3 loop spans 13 amino acids. The CDR3 loop reads CASSSHSGETQYF. Written as DNA, the CDR3 is TGTGCCAGCAGCTCGCACAGCGGAGAGACCCAGTACTTC.

This clonotype showed up just a few times. The chain is built from TRBV20-1 and TRBJ1-2; 7 bases map to TRBD1. The CDR3 runs to 14 residues. The junction had 9 bases not matched to a gene; V was cut back by 0 bases and J by 8 bases. Germline CDR1 and CDR2: DFQATT and SNEGSKA (reference sequence). CDR3 sequence reads: CSARESTGRFGYTF. CDR3 nucleotides: TGCAGTGCTAGAGAATCGACAGGGAGGTTCGGCTACACCTTC.

V is TRBV20-1 and J is TRBJ2-7; D possibly corresponds to TRBD1 (5 bases). Germline CDR1 and CDR2: DFQATT and SNEGSKA (reference sequence). This CDR3 region has 13 residues. V was shortened by 5 bases and J by 6 bases, with 17 bases between the two germline ends. CDR3 loop: CSASPQGWSEQYF. The CDR3 bases are TGCAGTGCTTCTCCTCAGGGATGGAGCGAGCAGTACTTC.

This clonotype was seen more than once but under ten times. The chain has TRBV10-3 and TRBJ2-5; no definite D call. The CDR3 sequence is 13 residues long. V was cut by 8 bases and J by 1 base, with 11 bases left in between. Per germline, CDR1 ENHRY and CDR2 SYGVKD. In DNA form, the CDR3 reads TGTGCCATCGAGCCAACGAGCCAAGAGACCCAGTACTTC. Amino acids: CAIEPTSQETQYF.

The CDR3 loop reads CASSQPSGGTDTQYF. As DNA, the CDR3 is TGCGCCAGCAGCCAGCCTAGCGGGGGCACAGATACGCAGTATTTT. The rearrangement uses TRBV5-1 and TRBJ2-3, with TRBD2 matching 9 bases. CDR1 SGHRS and CDR2 YFSETQ come from the germline V gene. The V segment lost 4 bases and the J segment 1 base; nucleotides outside the gene matches: 4. The CDR3 is 15 amino acids.

The genes are TRBV20-1 and TRBJ2-1, with 7 nucleotides matching TRBD1. V shed 5 bases and J 7 bases; nucleotides not matched to a gene: 11. The CDR3 spans 14 residues. The germline gives CDR1 DFQATT, CDR2 SNEGSKA (reference sequence). CDR3 in amino acids: CSAGDSFLGNEQFF. CDR3 nucleotide sequence: TGCAGTGCTGGGGACAGTTTCCTTGGGAATGAGCAGTTCTTC.

This clonotype was observed a handful of times. The J gene is TRBJ2-1, the V gene TRBV3-1, with 10 bases aligning to TRBD2. The CDR3 totals 15 residues. Germline CDR1 is LGHDT and CDR2 is YNNKEL (reference sequence). V was clipped by 2 bases and J by 10 bases; unmatched bases: 8. For the CDR3, the DNA is TGTGCCAGCAGCCAAAGCCCCACTAGCGGGGCCGAGCAGTTCTTC. It is translated as CASSQSPTSGAEQFF.

This chain uses TRBV18 with TRBJ1-1; 8 nucleotides agree with TRBD1. Germline assignment: CDR1 KGHSH and CDR2 LQKENI. The CDR3 has 15 amino acids. V lost 5 bases and J lost 1; bases outside the gene matches: 6. CDR3 residues: CASSADRGGNTEAFF. DNA of the CDR3: TGTGCCAGCTCAGCCGACAGGGGTGGGAACACTGAAGCTTTCTTT. The whole variable domain, filled in from reference TRBV18 and TRBJ1-1, reads NAGVMQNPRHLVRRRGQEARLRCSPMKGHSHVYWYRQLPEEGLKFMVYLQKENIIDESGMPKERFSAEFPKEGPSILRIQQVVRGDSAAYFCASSADRGGNTEAFFGQGTRLTVV.

For this clonotype: A read error is possible here, since a much larger clone lies one base away. No conserved phenylalanine or tryptophan is present at the end of the CDR3, so a read error is the likely explanation. The chain uses TRBV20-1 and TRBJ2-5; no firm D call. This CDR3 is 11 amino acids long. V gave up 1 base and J gave up 5 bases, with 5 bases separating them. Per germline, CDR1 DFQATT and CDR2 SNEGSKA (reference sequence). The CDR3 coding sequence is TGCAGTGCTAGAGTGGGCGAGACCCAGTACTTA. This codes for CSARVGETQYL.

The chain combines TRBV20-1 with TRBJ2-3; the D is unclear. Trimming stripped 1 base from V and 0 bases from J, with 8 bases between. Germline V gives CDR1 DFQATT, CDR2 SNEGSKA (reference sequence). CDR3 length: 14 residues. The CDR3 region has the DNA TGCAGTGCTAGAGCCGTCGATAGCACAGATACGCAGTATTTT. Protein: CSARAVDSTDTQYF.

This clonotype has a handful of counts. The V call is TRBV7-9, the J call TRBJ2-7; either TRBD1 or TRBD2 may supply D (5 bases each). The DNA end lines up better with TRBJ2-5; the J call may be wrong. CDR3 length equals 15 residues. From germline, CDR1 is SEHNR and CDR2 FQNEAQ (reference sequence). The CDR3 coding sequence is TGTGCCAGCAGCTTATCTGGGGGATACGATGAGACCCAGTACTTC. It specifies CASSLSGGYDETQYF.

This chain joins TRBV20-1 and TRBJ1-1; TRBD1 agrees at 7 bases. V was clipped by 6 bases and J by 3 bases; unmatched bases: 4. The germline gives CDR1 DFQATT, CDR2 SNEGSKA (reference sequence). The CDR3 loop spans 12 amino acids. CDR3 loop: CSAPDRDTEAFF. CDR3 nucleotides: TGCAGTGCCCCTGACAGGGACACTGAAGCTTTCTTT.

The chain combines TRBV12-3 or TRBV12-4 with TRBJ1-4; 7 bases are shared with TRBD1. This CDR3 comprises 14 residues. Trimming took 6 bases from V and 5 from J; bases not matched to a gene: 6. In DNA form, the CDR3 reads TGTGCCAGCAGACGGGACAGAGAAAATGAAAAACTGTTTTTT. The encoded protein is CASRRDRENEKLFF.

This clonotype appeared a single time. At one of its ends the junction is not consistent with the germline gene, which may arise from a read error. The J gene is TRBJ2-4, the V gene TRBV9; possibly TRBD1 for D (6 bases). From germline, CDR1 is SGDLS and CDR2 YYNGEE. This CDR3 contains 14 residues. The CDR3 nucleotides are TGTGTCAGCAGCTCCAGACAGGACGAAAACATTCAGTACTTC. Its protein product is CVSSSRQDENIQYF.

This chain uses TRBV20-1 with TRBJ2-1, with D possibly TRBD1 on 6 matching bases. V lost 5 bases, J lost 5 bases, and 19 bases lay in between. The CDR3 is 15 residues long. Germline V gene data show CDR1 as DFQATT and CDR2 as SNEGSKA (reference sequence). CDR3 DNA: TGCAGTGCTGAGACGCCTGACAGGCTACACAATGAGCAGTTCTTC. Translated: CSAETPDRLHNEQFF.

This clonotype has only a few counts. V is TRBV18 and J is TRBJ1-6; D call uncertain. The germline V and J ends were trimmed by 3 bases and 8 bases, with 5 bases remaining between them. Germline loops: CDR1 KGHSH, CDR2 LQKENI. The CDR3 is made up of 12 amino acids. The CDR3: CASSPDDSPLHF. In nucleotides, the CDR3 is TGTGCCAGCTCACCCGACGATTCACCCCTCCACTTT.